The 16 T cell receptor beta chains below were found in one sample sequenced in a study of CD8 T cells in ankylosing spondylitis. Each CDR3 protein gets one entry after TCRdb re-called the 5' RACE reads with MiXCR. The sample comprises around 300,000 distinct CDR3 sequences, 11% of which are singletons, and roughly 9.5% rests with the top ten. The sequencing sample was made of blood, either unsorted or a sorted T cell fraction (not recorded which). The receptor set was obtained from a female donor with ankylosing spondylitis or in good health (not recorded which).

This sequence joins TRBV5-1 and TRBJ1-5; unclear D gene. This CDR3 spans 17 amino acids. The V and J ends lost 3 bases and 6 bases respectively, with 22 bases between them. Germline-derived CDR1 and CDR2 are SGHRS and YFSETQ. CDR3 bases: TGCGCCAGCAGCTCCGGGCCAAGTTTTGTTGAGGGTCAGCCCCAGCATTTT. It translates to CASSSGPSFVEGQPQHF.

This clonotype was recorded at least ten times. The rearrangement joins TRBV12-3 or TRBV12-4 to TRBJ1-1; TRBD1 aligns across 7 bases. The CDR3 spans 16 residues. V gave up 3 bases and J gave up 5 bases; unmatched junction bases: 12. The CDR3 DNA reads TGTGCCAGCAGTTTCCCCAGGATGGGCAGGGGGACTGAAGCTTTCTTT. Protein sequence: CASSFPRMGRGTEAFF.

This clonotype appeared many times. The rearrangement uses TRBV5-1 and TRBJ2-6; weak D call: TRBD1 (5 bases). Trimming cost V 2 bases and J 0 bases, with 9 bases left between them. Germline V gives CDR1 SGHRS, CDR2 YFSETQ. The CDR3 is 16 amino acids. The CDR3 DNA is TGCGCCAGCAGCTTACAGGTCAGCTCTGGGGCCAACGTCCTGACTTTC. It codes for CASSLQVSSGANVLTF.

This clonotype was observed at least ten times. The genes are TRBV9 and TRBJ2-3; D is ambiguous. Trimming took 0 bases from V and 2 from J, leaving 4 bases between them. CDR3 size: 13 residues. Germline lookup yields CDR1 SGDLS and CDR2 YYNGEE. CDR3 loop: CASSVGNTDTQYF. The CDR3, as DNA: TGTGCCAGCAGCGTAGGTAACACAGATACGCAGTATTTT.

This chain links TRBV11-2 with TRBJ2-1; TRBD2 aligns across 7 bases. Germline-derived CDR1 and CDR2 are SGHAT and FQNNGV. V lost 1 base to trimming and J lost 2 bases; unmatched junction nucleotides: 5. The CDR3 is made up of 16 amino acids. This CDR3 is CASSLGPAGTYNEQFF. The CDR3 DNA follows: TGTGCCAGCAGCTTAGGGCCAGCGGGGACCTACAATGAGCAGTTCTTC.

This clonotype was seen only a few times. The rearrangement links TRBV3-1 to TRBJ2-4; 7 bases are a match to TRBD1. With V trimmed by 0 bases and J by 8 bases, 1 base remained unmatched. The length of the CDR3 is 13 residues. CDR1 LGHDT and CDR2 YNNKEL come from the germline V gene (reference sequence). The CDR3 is CASSQDQGDIQYF. DNA for the CDR3: TGTGCCAGCAGCCAAGATCAGGGGGACATTCAGTACTTC. The full variable domain, its missing parts supplied by reference TRBV3-1 and TRBJ2-4, is DTAVSQTPKYLVTQMGNDKSIKCEQNLGHDTMYWYKQDSKKFLKIMFSYNNKELIINETVPNRFSPKSPDKAHLNLHINSLELGDSAVYFCASSQDQGDIQYFGAGTRLSVL.

The CDR3 sequence: CASSPDPGNEQYF. The CDR3 DNA follows: TGTGCCAGCAGCCCCGATCCCGGGAACGAGCAGTACTTC. J is TRBJ2-7 and V is TRBV5-5, with TRBD2 as a possible D gene (5 bases). The V end was cut by 4 bases, the J end by 5 bases, with 13 bases between. CDR1 is SGHKS and CDR2 is YYEKEE in the germline V gene (reference sequence). The CDR3 sequence is 13 residues long. Looking up the rest from reference TRBV5-5 and TRBJ2-7 gives the full variable domain: DAGVTQSPTHLIKTRGQQVTLRCSPISGHKSVSWYQQVLGQGPQFIFQYYEKEERGRGNFPDRFSARQFPNYSSELNVNALLLGDSALYLCASSPDPGNEQYFGPGTRLTVT.

This rearrangement joins TRBV2 to TRBJ2-1; maybe TRBD1 (6 bases). The germline CDR1 and CDR2 sequences are SNHLY and FYNNEI. The V end was cut by 11 bases, the J end by 5 bases, with 16 bases between. The CDR3 sequence is 13 residues long. The CDR3 DNA is TGTGCCCCAGCAGGGGACGGTAACAATGAGCAGTTCTTC. This sequence encodes CAPAGDGNNEQFF.

This clonotype was seen repeatedly, ten times or more. The V and J genes are TRBV7-2 and TRBJ2-3; D is unclear. In germline, CDR1 is SGHTA, CDR2 FQGNSA. Trimming shortened V by 3 bases and J by 3 bases, and 10 bases separated the two germline ends. CDR3 length equals 14 residues. CDR3 sequence: CASSLRSYTDTQYF. In DNA, the CDR3 is TGTGCCAGCAGCTTGAGGTCGTATACAGATACGCAGTATTTT.

The table lists this clonotype with many counts. DNA of the CDR3: TGTGCCAGCAGCCTTCTTGCGTTGGACAGCGTTGCCGAAAAACTGTTTTTT. This codes for CASSLLALDSVAEKLFF. The chain is built from TRBV5-6 and TRBJ1-4; tentative D call: TRBD1 (6 bases). This CDR3 is 17 amino acids long. Germline V gene data show CDR1 as SGHDT and CDR2 as YYEEEE. The V end was cut by 4 bases, the J end by 8 bases, with 24 bases between.

This clonotype was found many times. The V call is TRBV6-1, the J call TRBJ1-5; D gene uncertain. The V end was cut by 1 base, the J end by 6 bases, with 16 bases between. CDR3 length equals 16 residues. The germline V gene has CDR1 MNHNS and CDR2 SASEGT. In nucleotides, the CDR3 is TGTGCCAGCAGTGAAGACGATGTTTTGTTTGGTCAGCCCCAGCATTTT. Translating gives CASSEDDVLFGQPQHF.

This clonotype was recorded once. V and J are TRBV7-2 and TRBJ2-1, with TRBD2 matching over 9 bases. Germline CDR1 is SGHTA and CDR2 is FQGNSA. Trimming at V came to 4 bases and at J to 4 bases, leaving 11 bases not matched to a gene. The CDR3 is 17 amino acids. The CDR3 DNA reads TGTGCCAGCAGCTCGGGGACTGGAGCGGGAGGTTACAATGAGCAGTTCTTC. Translating it yields CASSSGTGAGGYNEQFF.

There are a few counts of this clonotype. This CDR3 is CASSQDLGTVKRQYF. CDR3 coding DNA: TGTGCCAGCAGCCAAGATTTGGGGACAGTAAAGCGGCAGTACTTC. The chain has TRBV3-1 and TRBJ2-7; 7 positions match TRBD1. The CDR3 covers 15 residues. Trimming removed 0 bases from V and 9 bases from J; junction bases left unmatched: 11. Germline assignment: CDR1 LGHDT and CDR2 YNNKEL (reference sequence).

This clonotype was observed at least ten times. The chain combines TRBV18 with TRBJ2-2; perhaps TRBD1 as D (5 bases). Germline V gene lookup returns CDR1 KGHSH and CDR2 LQKENI. V lost 2 bases and J lost 5, with 9 bases in between. The CDR3 is 14 amino acids. The DNA for the CDR3 is TGTGCCAGCTCACCAGAAACAGGAACCGGGGAGCTGTTTTTT. This encodes CASSPETGTGELFF.

This clonotype has a count of ten or more. The V call is TRBV6-5, the J call TRBJ2-7; D gene ambiguous. The germline CDR1 and CDR2 sequences are MNHEY and SVGAGI. The CDR3 length is 12 residues. V was trimmed by 6 bases and J by 1 base, leaving 7 bases between them. In nucleotides, the CDR3 is TGTGCCAGCAGAAATCCTTCCTACGAGCAGTACTTC. This gives the protein CASRNPSYEQYF.

The gene calls are TRBV7-2 and TRBJ2-5; D tentatively fits TRBD1 or TRBD2 (6 bases each). This CDR3 has 14 residues. V shed 5 bases and J shed 4 bases, with 14 bases lying between them. CDR1 is SGHTA, CDR2 FQGNSA, per germline. The CDR3 DNA reads TGTGCCAGCAGCCAACATGGGGGGCGAGAGACCCAGTACTTC. Translated: CASSQHGGRETQYF.